What follows are 23 T cell receptor beta chains derived from one specimen sequenced in a study of OX40 agonist ivuxolimab in advanced cancers. Only in-frame clones appear in the TCRdb table, and some are missing; sequencing was by immunoSEQ multiplex PCR. The sample includes 74,000 or so clones, approximately 94% of them seen just once. Sequences were derived from CD4+ or CD8+ T cells sorted from blood, sampled in a trial of the OX40 agonist ivuxolimab. The receptors here all came from an adult with an advanced solid tumor such as melanoma, head and neck, liver or kidney cancer.

This clone was recorded only once. DNA of the CDR3: TGTGCCAGCAGCTTAGACGCAGGGGAATTTCGGCCTGGGGCCAACGTCCTGACTTTC. As protein: CASSLDAGEFRPGANVLTF. The J gene is TRBJ2-6, the V gene TRBV7-8; D is possibly TRBD1 (6 bases). Per the germline V gene, CDR1 is SGHVS and CDR2 is FQNEAQ. Between the trimmed V and J ends, which lost 1 base and 2 bases, there was a span of 18 bases. This CDR3 region has 19 residues.

The rearrangement uses TRBV11-2 and TRBJ2-1, with 7 bases aligning to TRBD2. The germline CDR1 and CDR2 sequences are SGHAT and FQNNGV. CDR3 size: 14 residues. The ends lost 8 bases at V and 2 bases at J; junction bases unmatched: 6. CDR3 protein: CASGAGTTYNEQFF. The CDR3 DNA is TGTGCCAGCGGGGCCGGGACTACCTACAATGAGCAGTTCTTC.

The chain employs TRBV29-1 and TRBJ2-7, with TRBD1 identical over 7 bases. Germline-derived CDR1 and CDR2 are SQVTM and ANQGSEA. The CDR3 is 14 residues long. With 2 bases clipped from V and 1 base from J, the junction kept 5 bases outside the gene matches. The CDR3 bases are TGCAGCGTTGAAATCGTGGGACAGTCCTACGAGCAGTACTTC. Translation: CSVEIVGQSYEQYF.

This chain uses TRBV19 with TRBJ2-7; D might be TRBD1 (6 bases). The germline CDR1 and CDR2 sequences are LNHDA and SQIVND (reference sequence). CDR3 length equals 17 residues. With 3 bases removed from V and 3 bases from J, the gap between germline ends came to 21 bases. The CDR3 region is CASSIRDMRTEGYEQYF. The CDR3 bases are TGTGCCAGTAGTATTAGGGACATGAGGACAGAAGGCTACGAGCAGTACTTC.

The V and J genes are TRBV19 and TRBJ2-2; D remains ambiguous. From germline, CDR1 is LNHDA and CDR2 SQIVND (reference sequence). The germline V and J ends were trimmed by 5 bases and 6 bases, with 13 bases remaining between them. The length of the CDR3 is 14 residues. DNA of the CDR3: TGTGCCAGTAGTCCCTCCAGTCTGCCCGGGGAGCTGTTTTTT. Translating gives CASSPSSLPGELFF.

This clone was counted between two and nine times. This chain connects TRBV5-1 to TRBJ1-6, with 9 bases identical to TRBD1. V lost 4 bases, J lost 9 bases, and 11 bases stayed unmatched. CDR1 is SGHRS and CDR2 is YFSETQ in the germline V gene. The CDR3 is 16 amino acids. CDR3 amino acids: CASSPDYRGPGSPLHF. Written as DNA, the CDR3 is TGCGCCAGCAGCCCGGATTACAGGGGGCCAGGTTCACCCCTCCACTTT.

The CDR3 protein is CASSLFPDRGYEQYF. The CDR3 DNA reads as TGTGCCAGCAGCTTGTTCCCGGACAGGGGCTACGAGCAGTACTTC. This chain connects TRBV5-5 to TRBJ2-7; 9 bases line up with TRBD1. Losses at the gene ends were 1 base for V and 3 bases for J; bases not matched to a gene: 5. The CDR3 has 15 residues. CDR1 is SGHKS, CDR2 YYEKEE, per germline (reference sequence).

The rearrangement uses TRBV28 and TRBJ1-5, with TRBD1 as a possible D gene (6 bases). The CDR3 runs to 16 residues. Trimming removed 5 bases from V and 0 bases from J, with 14 bases in between. Germline loops: CDR1 MDHEN, CDR2 SYDVKM. DNA of the CDR3: TGTGCCAGCAGTCCCGACAGGCCCAGTAGCAATCAGCCCCAGCATTTT. Translation gives CASSPDRPSSNQPQHF.

V usage is TRBV19 and J usage is TRBJ1-5; D may be TRBD1 (5 bases). The CDR3 sequence is 15 residues long. Germline lookup yields CDR1 LNHDA and CDR2 SQIVND (reference sequence). Trimming pared 7 bases from V and 4 bases from J, leaving 17 bases between. This CDR3 reads CASIAYLGGNQPQHF. The CDR3 DNA is TGTGCCAGTATTGCTTACCTGGGGGGGAATCAGCCCCAGCATTTT.

The rearrangement links TRBV6-5 to TRBJ2-1; no clear D gene. The ends were cut back, 5 bases at V and 4 bases at J, with 12 bases in the middle. This CDR3 contains 14 residues. Germline values: CDR1 MNHEY, CDR2 SVGAGI. The CDR3: CASSSLTVYNEQFF. The CDR3 DNA reads as TGTGCCAGCAGTAGCCTCACGGTGTACAATGAGCAGTTCTTC.

J is TRBJ1-2 and V is TRBV19, with a weak D call TRBD1 (6 bases). Deletions cut 3 bases from V and 6 bases from J, with 14 bases between. Germline loops: CDR1 LNHDA, CDR2 SQIVND (reference sequence). The CDR3 loop spans 14 amino acids. CDR3 region: CASSILTGLDGYTF. In DNA form, the CDR3 reads TGTGCCAGTAGTATCCTGACAGGTTTGGATGGCTACACCTTC.

This clone was seen a single time. The rearrangement joins TRBV27 to TRBJ2-7; no definite D call. Per germline, CDR1 MNHEY and CDR2 SMNVEV (reference sequence). V gave up 5 bases and J gave up 2 bases, with 10 bases separating them. The CDR3 sequence is 13 residues long. CDR3 in amino acids: CASSRSGPYEQYF. The CDR3 DNA reads as TGTGCCAGCAGTAGGTCAGGTCCCTACGAGCAGTACTTC.

The V gene is TRBV7-6, the J gene TRBJ1-4, with 9 nucleotides matching TRBD1. CDR3 size: 16 residues. Germline loops: CDR1 SGHVS, CDR2 FNYEAQ. V was clipped by 7 bases and J by 1 base; unmatched bases: 7. CDR3 in amino acids: CASTWDRAETNEKLFF. The CDR3, as DNA: TGTGCCAGCACCTGGGACAGGGCTGAAACTAATGAAAAACTGTTTTTT.

The chain is built from TRBV27 and TRBJ2-3; D uncertain. The germline gives CDR1 MNHEY, CDR2 SMNVEV (reference sequence). V lost 7 bases and J lost 5, with 13 bases in between. The CDR3 totals 13 residues. The CDR3 nucleotides are TGTGCCAGCACCCCTTCTCCGCTAGATACGCAGTATTTT. Amino acids: CASTPSPLDTQYF.

This sequence joins TRBV6-5 and TRBJ2-2; 10 bases align to TRBD1. The V gene's germline CDR1 is MNHEY and CDR2 SVGAGI. The junction had 1 base not matched to a gene; V was cut back by 0 bases and J by 6 bases. The CDR3 is made up of 15 amino acids. In DNA form, the CDR3 reads TGTGCCAGCAGTTACTCCGGGACAGGGGCCGGGGAGCTGTTTTTT. Protein: CASSYSGTGAGELFF.

V gene TRBV4-1 combines with J gene TRBJ1-5; D is perhaps TRBD1 (6 bases). The CDR3 contains 18 residues. The germline V gene encodes CDR1 MGHRA and CDR2 YSYEKL. V lost 0 bases and J 1 base, leaving 16 bases between the germline ends. The CDR3 DNA sequence: TGCGCCAGCAGCCAAGATCGTCTAGGGGGTTTGAGCAATCAGCCCCAGCATTTT. The encoded protein is CASSQDRLGGLSNQPQHF.

The chain carries TRBV4-3 and TRBJ1-6; D possibly corresponds to TRBD1 (6 bases). V shed 0 bases and J shed 3 bases, with 9 bases lying between them. Germline CDR1 is LGHNA and CDR2 is YSLEER. The CDR3 has 16 amino acids. The CDR3 nucleotides are TGCGCCAGCAGCCAAGATAGGACAGACTATAATTCACCCCTCCACTTT. Protein: CASSQDRTDYNSPLHF.

The chain couples TRBV7-6 to TRBJ1-3; unclear D gene. Per germline, CDR1 SGHVS and CDR2 FNYEAQ. The germline V and J ends were trimmed by 5 bases and 0 bases, with 8 bases remaining between them. The CDR3 consists of 14 residues. Written as DNA, the CDR3 is TGTGCCAGCAGCCCGGGGTCCTCTGGAAACACCATATATTTT. Translating it yields CASSPGSSGNTIYF.

The V gene is TRBV27, the J gene TRBJ2-7; no clear D gene. From germline, CDR1 is MNHEY and CDR2 SMNVEV (reference sequence). This CDR3 comprises 13 residues. Between the trimmed V and J ends, which lost 6 bases and 5 bases, there was a span of 14 bases. The CDR3 is CASSYSPLDEQYF. The CDR3 DNA sequence: TGTGCCAGCAGCTATAGCCCCTTGGACGAGCAGTACTTC.

The chain couples TRBV4-2 to TRBJ2-5; no reliable D call. V lost 4 bases to trimming and J lost 5 bases, with 5 bases between them. Germline-derived CDR1 and CDR2 are LGHNA and YNFKEQ. The CDR3 is 11 amino acids. The CDR3 nucleotides read TGTGCCAGCAGCCTCCGGGAGACCCAGTACTTC. Protein product: CASSLRETQYF.

The chain employs TRBV28 and TRBJ2-1, with D perhaps matching TRBD1 or TRBD2 (5 bases each). This CDR3 spans 14 amino acids. V was clipped by 6 bases and J by 6 bases, with 15 bases between them. CDR1 and CDR2 (germline): MDHEN, SYDVKM. CDR3 sequence: CASSPLTGRNEQFF. The CDR3, as DNA: TGTGCCAGCAGCCCTCTTACGGGGCGCAATGAGCAGTTCTTC.

The rearrangement uses TRBV5-8 and TRBJ1-1, with 7 bases fitting TRBD1. CDR3 size: 14 residues. CDR1 is SGHTS and CDR2 is YDEGEE in the germline V gene. V lost 3 bases to trimming and J lost 1 base; unmatched junction nucleotides: 3. CDR3 in DNA: TGTGCCAGCAGCTACCGGGACAGGAACACTGAAGCTTTCTTT. It specifies CASSYRDRNTEAFF.

This clone was found once. The same CDR3 can be traced to other DNA sequences in this sample. The gene calls are TRBV4-3 and TRBJ2-7; 10 nucleotides align to TRBD1. Germline trimming cut 4 bases from V and 4 bases from J; bases unmatched to any gene: 4. CDR1 is LGHNA, CDR2 YSLEER, per germline. The CDR3 runs 14 residues. In nucleotides, the CDR3 is TGCGCCAGCAGCCCGGGGACAGGGGCGTACGAGCAGTACTTC. It is translated as CASSPGTGAYEQYF.